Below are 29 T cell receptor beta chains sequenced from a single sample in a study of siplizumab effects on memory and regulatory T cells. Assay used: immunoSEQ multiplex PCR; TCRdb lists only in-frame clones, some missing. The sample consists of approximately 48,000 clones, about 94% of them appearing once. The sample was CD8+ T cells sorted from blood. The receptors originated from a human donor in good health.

CDR3 DNA sequence: TGTGCCAGCAGCCACTACGGTAGCATTCACGAGCAGTACTTC. Its protein product is CASSHYGSIHEQYF. The J gene is TRBJ2-7, the V gene TRBV7-7; D call uncertain. The germline gives CDR1 SSHAT, CDR2 FNYEAQ (reference sequence). Trimming removed 5 bases from V and 5 bases from J, with 16 bases in between. The CDR3 is 14 amino acids.

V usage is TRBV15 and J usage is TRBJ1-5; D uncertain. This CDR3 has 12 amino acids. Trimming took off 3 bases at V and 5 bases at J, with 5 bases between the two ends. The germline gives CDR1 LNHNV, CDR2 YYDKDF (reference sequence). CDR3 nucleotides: TGTGCCACCAGCAGTCAGGATCAGCCCCAGCATTTT. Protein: CATSSQDQPQHF. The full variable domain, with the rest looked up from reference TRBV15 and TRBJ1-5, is DAMVIQNPRYQVTQFGKPVTLSCSQTLNHNVMYWYQQKSSQAPKLLFHYYDKDFNNEADTPDNFQSRRPNTSFCFLDIRSPGLGDTAMYLCATSSQDQPQHFGDGTRLSIL.

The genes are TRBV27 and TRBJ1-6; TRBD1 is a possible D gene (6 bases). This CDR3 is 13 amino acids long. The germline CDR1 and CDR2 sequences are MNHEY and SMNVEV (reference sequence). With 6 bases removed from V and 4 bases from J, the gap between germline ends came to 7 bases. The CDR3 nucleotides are TGTGCCAGCAGAGGGGGTTATAATTCACCCCTCCACTTT. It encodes CASRGGYNSPLHF.

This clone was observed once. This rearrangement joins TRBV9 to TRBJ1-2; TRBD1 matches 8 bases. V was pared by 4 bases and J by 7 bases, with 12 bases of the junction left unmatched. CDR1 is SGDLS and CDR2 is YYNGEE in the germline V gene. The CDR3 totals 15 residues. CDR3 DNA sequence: TGTGCCAGCAGCCCGCGACAGGGGTCGTGGGGTGGCTACACCTTC. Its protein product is CASSPRQGSWGGYTF.

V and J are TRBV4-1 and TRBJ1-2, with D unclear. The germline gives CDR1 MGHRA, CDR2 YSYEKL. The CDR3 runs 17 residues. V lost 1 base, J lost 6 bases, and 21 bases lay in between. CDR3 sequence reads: CASSQGWDPFNVDGYTF. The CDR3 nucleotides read TGCGCCAGCAGCCAAGGGTGGGATCCCTTTAATGTTGATGGCTACACCTTC.

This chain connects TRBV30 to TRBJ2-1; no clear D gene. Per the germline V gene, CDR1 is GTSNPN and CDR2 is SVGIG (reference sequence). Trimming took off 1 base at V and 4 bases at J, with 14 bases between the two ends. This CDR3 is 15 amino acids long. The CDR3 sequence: CAWSEFLTQYNEQFF. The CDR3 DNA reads TGTGCCTGGAGTGAATTCCTTACCCAGTACAATGAGCAGTTCTTC.

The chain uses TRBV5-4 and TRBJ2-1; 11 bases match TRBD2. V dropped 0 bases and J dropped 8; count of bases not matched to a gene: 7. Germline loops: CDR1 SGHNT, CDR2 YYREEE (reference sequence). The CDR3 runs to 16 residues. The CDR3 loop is CASSLAGLAVHYEQFF. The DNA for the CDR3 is TGTGCCAGCAGCTTGGCGGGACTAGCGGTTCACTATGAGCAGTTCTTC.

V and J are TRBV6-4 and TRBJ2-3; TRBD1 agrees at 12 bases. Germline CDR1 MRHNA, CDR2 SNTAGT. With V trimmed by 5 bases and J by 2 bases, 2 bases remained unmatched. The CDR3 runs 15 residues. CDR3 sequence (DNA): TGTGCCAGCAGTACGGGACAGGGGGCCACAGATACGCAGTATTTT. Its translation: CASSTGQGATDTQYF.

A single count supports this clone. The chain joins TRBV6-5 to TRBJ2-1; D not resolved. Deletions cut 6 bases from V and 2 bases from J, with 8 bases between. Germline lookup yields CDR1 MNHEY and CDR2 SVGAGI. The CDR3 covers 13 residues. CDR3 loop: CASSPDPYNEQFF. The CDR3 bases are TGTGCCAGCAGCCCCGATCCCTACAATGAGCAGTTCTTC.

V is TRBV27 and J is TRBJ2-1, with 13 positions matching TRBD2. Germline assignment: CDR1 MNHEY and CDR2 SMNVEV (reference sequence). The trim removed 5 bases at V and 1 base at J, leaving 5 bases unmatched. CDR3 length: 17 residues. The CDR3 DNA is TGTGCCAGCAGTCTCGGACTAGCGGGGGTATCCTACAATGAGCAGTTCTTC. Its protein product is CASSLGLAGVSYNEQFF.

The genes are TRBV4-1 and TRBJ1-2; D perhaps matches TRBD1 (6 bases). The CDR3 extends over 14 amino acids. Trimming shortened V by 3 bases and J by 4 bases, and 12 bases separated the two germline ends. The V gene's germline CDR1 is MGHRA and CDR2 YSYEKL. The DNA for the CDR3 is TGCGCCAGCAGCCACCCTCGGGACATCTATGGCTACACCTTC. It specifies CASSHPRDIYGYTF.

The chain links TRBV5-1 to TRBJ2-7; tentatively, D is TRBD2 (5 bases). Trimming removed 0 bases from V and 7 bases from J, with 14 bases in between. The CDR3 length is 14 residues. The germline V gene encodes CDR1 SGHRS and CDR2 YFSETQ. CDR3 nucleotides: TGCGCCAGCAGCTTGGTCGTCTCAGGCGGGGAGCAGTACTTC. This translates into CASSLVVSGGEQYF. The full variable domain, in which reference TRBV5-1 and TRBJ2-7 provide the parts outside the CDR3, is KAGVTQTPRYLIKTRGQQVTLSCSPISGHRSVSWYQQTPGQGLQFLFEYFSETQRNKGNFPGRFSGRQFSNSRSEMNVSTLELGDSALYLCASSLVVSGGEQYFGPGTRLTVT.

CDR3 DNA: TGTGCTAGTGGTTTTGGCGGTGGCACTGAAGCTTTCTTT. Translation: CASGFGGGTEAFF. The chain has TRBV12-5 and TRBJ1-1, with no clear D. The CDR3 consists of 13 residues. V lost 3 bases to trimming and J lost 4 bases, with 9 bases between them. The germline CDR1 and CDR2 sequences are LGHNT and FRNRAP. Full variable domain (outside the CDR3, taken from reference TRBV12-5 and TRBJ1-1): DARVTQTPRHKVTEMGQEVTMRCQPILGHNTVFWYRQTMMQGLELLAYFRNRAPLDDSGMPKDRFSAEMPDATLATLKIQPSEPRDSAVYFCASGFGGGTEAFFGQGTRLTVV.

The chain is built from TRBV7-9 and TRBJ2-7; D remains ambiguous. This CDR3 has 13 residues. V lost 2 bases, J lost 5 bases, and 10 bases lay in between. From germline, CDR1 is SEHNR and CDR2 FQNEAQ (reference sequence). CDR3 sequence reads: CASSLKVPDEQYF. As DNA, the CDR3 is TGTGCCAGCAGCTTAAAGGTCCCCGACGAGCAGTACTTC.

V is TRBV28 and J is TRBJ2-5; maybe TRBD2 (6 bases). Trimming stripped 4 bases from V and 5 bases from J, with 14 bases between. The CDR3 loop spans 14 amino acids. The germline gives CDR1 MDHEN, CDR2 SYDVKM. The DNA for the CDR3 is TGTGCCAGCAGTTGGGTCGGGGCGGGGGAGACCCAGTACTTC. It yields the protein CASSWVGAGETQYF.

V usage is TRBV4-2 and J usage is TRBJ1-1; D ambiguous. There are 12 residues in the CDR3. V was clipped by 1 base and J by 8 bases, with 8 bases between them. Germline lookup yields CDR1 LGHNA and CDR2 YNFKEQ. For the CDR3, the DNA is TGTGCCAGCAGCCAAGCCAGCATCGAAGCTTTCTTT. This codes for CASSQASIEAFF.

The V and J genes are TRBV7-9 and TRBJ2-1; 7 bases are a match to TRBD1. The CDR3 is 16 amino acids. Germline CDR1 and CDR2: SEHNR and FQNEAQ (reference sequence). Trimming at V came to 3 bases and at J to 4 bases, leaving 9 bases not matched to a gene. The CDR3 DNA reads TGTGCCAGCAGCTTTAGAGCCGGGACAGCTTACAATGAGCAGTTCTTC. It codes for CASSFRAGTAYNEQFF.

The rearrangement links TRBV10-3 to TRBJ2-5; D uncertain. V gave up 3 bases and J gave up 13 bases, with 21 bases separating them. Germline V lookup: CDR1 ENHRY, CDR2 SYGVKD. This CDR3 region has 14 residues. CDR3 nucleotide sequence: TGTGCCATCAGTGAAGGGTCCGACTCGATCGTACGGTACTTC. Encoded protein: CAISEGSDSIVRYF.

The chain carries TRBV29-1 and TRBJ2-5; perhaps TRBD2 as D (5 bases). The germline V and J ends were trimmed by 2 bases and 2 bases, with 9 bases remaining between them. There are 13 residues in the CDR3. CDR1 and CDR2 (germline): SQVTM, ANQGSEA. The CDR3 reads CSVETGGQETQYF. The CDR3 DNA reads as TGCAGCGTTGAAACGGGCGGGCAAGAGACCCAGTACTTC.

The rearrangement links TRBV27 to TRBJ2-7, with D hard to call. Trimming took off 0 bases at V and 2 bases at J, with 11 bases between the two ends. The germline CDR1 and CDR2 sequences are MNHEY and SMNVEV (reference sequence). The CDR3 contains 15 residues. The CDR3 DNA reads TGTGCCAGCAGTTTATCAAACGACCCTACCTACGAGCAGTACTTC. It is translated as CASSLSNDPTYEQYF.

This CDR3 reads CASSTLNSGNTIYF. The CDR3 DNA is TGTGCCAGCAGTACCCTCAACTCTGGAAACACCATATATTTT. The chain carries TRBV27 and TRBJ1-3, with D uncertain. CDR3 length equals 14 residues. Trimming pared 5 bases from V and 0 bases from J, leaving 8 bases between. Germline V lookup: CDR1 MNHEY, CDR2 SMNVEV (reference sequence).

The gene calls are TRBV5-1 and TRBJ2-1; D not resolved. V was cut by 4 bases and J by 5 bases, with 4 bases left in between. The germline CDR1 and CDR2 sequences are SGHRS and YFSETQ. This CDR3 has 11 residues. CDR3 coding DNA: TGCGCCAGCAGCGGTAACAATGAGCAGTTCTTC. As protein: CASSGNNEQFF.

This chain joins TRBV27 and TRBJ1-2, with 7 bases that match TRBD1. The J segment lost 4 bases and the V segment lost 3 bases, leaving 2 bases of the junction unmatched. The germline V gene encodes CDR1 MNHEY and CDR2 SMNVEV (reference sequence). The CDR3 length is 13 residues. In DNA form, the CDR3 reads TGTGCCAGCAGTTTCAGGGGGACCTATGGCTACACCTTC. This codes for CASSFRGTYGYTF.

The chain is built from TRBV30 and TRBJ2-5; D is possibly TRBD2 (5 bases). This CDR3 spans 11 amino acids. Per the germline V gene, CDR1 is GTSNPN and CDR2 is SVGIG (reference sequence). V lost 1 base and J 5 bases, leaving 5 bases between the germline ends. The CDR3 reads CAWSGEETQYF. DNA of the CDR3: TGTGCCTGGAGTGGGGAGGAGACCCAGTACTTC.

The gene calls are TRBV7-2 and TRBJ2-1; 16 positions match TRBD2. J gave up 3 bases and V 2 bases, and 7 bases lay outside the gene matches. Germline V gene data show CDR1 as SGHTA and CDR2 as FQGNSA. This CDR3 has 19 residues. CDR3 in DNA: TGTGCCAGCAGCTTATGGACGGGACTAGCGGGAGGGATCTACAATGAGCAGTTCTTC. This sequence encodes CASSLWTGLAGGIYNEQFF. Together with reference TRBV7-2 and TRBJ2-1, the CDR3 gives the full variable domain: GAGVSQSPSNKVTEKGKDVELRCDPISGHTALYWYRQSLGQGLEFLIYFQGNSAPDKSGLPSDRFSAERTGGSVSTLTIQRTQQEDSAVYLCASSLWTGLAGGIYNEQFFGPGTRLTVL.

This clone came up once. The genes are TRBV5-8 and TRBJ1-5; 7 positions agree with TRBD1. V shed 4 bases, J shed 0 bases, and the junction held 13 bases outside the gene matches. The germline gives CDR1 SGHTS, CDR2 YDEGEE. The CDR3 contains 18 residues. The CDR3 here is CASSTRDSVFYSNQPQHF. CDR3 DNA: TGTGCCAGCAGCACACGGGACAGCGTATTCTATAGCAATCAGCCCCAGCATTTT.

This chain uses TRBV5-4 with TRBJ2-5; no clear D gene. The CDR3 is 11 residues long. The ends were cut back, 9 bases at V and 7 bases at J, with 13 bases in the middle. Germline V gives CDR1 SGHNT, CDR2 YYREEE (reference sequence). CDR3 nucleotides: TGTGCCACTCTATCGTCCGGGACCCAGTACTTC. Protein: CATLSSGTQYF.

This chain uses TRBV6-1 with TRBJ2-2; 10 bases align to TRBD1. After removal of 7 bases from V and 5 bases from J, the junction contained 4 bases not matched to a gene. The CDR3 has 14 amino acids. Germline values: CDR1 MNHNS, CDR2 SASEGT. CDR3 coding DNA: TGTGCCAGCATCCGGGACAGGGGAACCGGGGAGCTGTTTTTT. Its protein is CASIRDRGTGELFF.

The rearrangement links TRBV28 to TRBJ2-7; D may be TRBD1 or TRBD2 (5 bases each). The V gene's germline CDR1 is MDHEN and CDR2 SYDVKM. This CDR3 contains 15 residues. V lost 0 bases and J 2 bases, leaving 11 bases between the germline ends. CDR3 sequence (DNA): TGTGCCAGCAGTTTATGGTTTGGGACCACCTACGAGCAGTACTTC. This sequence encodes CASSLWFGTTYEQYF.